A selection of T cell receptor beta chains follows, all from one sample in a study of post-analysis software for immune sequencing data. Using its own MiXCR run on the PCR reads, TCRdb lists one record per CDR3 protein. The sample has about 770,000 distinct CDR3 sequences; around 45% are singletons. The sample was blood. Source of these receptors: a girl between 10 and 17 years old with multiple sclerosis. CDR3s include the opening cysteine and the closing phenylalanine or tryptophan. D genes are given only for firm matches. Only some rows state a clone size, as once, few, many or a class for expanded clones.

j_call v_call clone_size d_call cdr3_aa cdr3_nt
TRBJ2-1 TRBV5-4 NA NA CASSVNSRDEQFF TGTGCCAGCAGCGTAAACTCTAGGGATGAGCAGTTCTTC
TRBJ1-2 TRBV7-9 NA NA CASSSHSDGGVGYTF TGTGCCAGCAGCTCCCACTCCGACGGTGGAGTTGGCTACACCTTC
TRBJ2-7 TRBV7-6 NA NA CASSLQGVGMAGAIYEQYF TGTGCCAGCAGCTTACAGGGGGTAGGAATGGCGGGAGCGATCTACGAGCAGTACTTC
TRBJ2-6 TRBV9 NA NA CASSIRTGLGTGANVLTF TGTGCCAGCAGCATTCGTACAGGGCTAGGCACCGGGGCCAACGTCCTGACTTTC
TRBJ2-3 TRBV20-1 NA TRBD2 CSARVGLAGEGITDTQYF TGCAGTGCTAGAGTCGGACTAGCGGGAGAGGGGATCACAGATACGCAGTATTTT
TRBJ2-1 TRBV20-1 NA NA CSAPAWDNEQFF TGCAGTGCTCCCGCGTGGGACAATGAGCAGTTCTTC
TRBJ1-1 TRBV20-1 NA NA CSARVVTEAFF TGCAGTGCTAGAGTGGTCACTGAAGCTTTCTTT
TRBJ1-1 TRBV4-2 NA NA CASSLRGRGKVGNTEAFF TGTGCCAGCAGCCTCCGGGGAAGGGGAAAAGTAGGAAACACTGAAGCTTTCTTT
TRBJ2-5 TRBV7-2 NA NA CASSADRSPRSTVQKETQYF TGTGCCAGCAGCGCGGACAGAAGCCCCCGCTCGACAGTCCAAAAAGAGACCCAGTACTTC
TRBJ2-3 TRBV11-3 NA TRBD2 CASSFDFLAAPKPEEGQYF TGTGCCAGCAGCTTTGACTTTCTAGCGGCCCCAAAGCCCGAAGAGGGGCAGTATTTT
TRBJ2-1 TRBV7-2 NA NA CASSRGSSLYNEQFF TGTGCCAGCAGCCGTGGGTCTAGCTTATACAATGAGCAGTTCTTC
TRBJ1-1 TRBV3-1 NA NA CASSQQSLGRRAFF TGTGCCAGCAGCCAACAATCCTTGGGGCGCCGAGCTTTCTTT
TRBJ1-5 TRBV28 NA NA CASSPREGIGGQPQHF TGTGCCAGCAGCCCCAGGGAGGGGATAGGTGGTCAGCCCCAGCATTTT
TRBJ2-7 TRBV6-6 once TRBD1 CASSYSETGINYGQYF TGTGCCAGCAGTTACTCTGAGACAGGGATAAACTACGGGCAGTACTTC
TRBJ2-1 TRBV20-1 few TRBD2 CSASPSGRRNEQFF TGCAGTGCTAGTCCTAGCGGGAGGAGAAATGAGCAGTTCTTC
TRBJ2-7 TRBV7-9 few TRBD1 CASSWPGQGAYEQYF TGTGCCAGCAGCTGGCCGGGACAGGGGGCTTACGAGCAGTACTTC
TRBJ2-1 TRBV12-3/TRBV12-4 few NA CASSLARVENEQFF TGTGCCAGCAGTTTAGCGAGAGTGGAAAATGAGCAGTTCTTC
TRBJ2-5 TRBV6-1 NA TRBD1 CASIIWGRDSKETQYF TGTGCCAGCATCATTTGGGGCCGGGACAGTAAAGAGACCCAGTACTTC
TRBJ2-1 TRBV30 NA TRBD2 CAWTAGLYNEQFF TGTGCCTGGACAGCGGGATTATACAATGAGCAGTTCTTC
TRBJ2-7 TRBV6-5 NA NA CASAGTNRGEQYF TGTGCCAGCGCCGGGACTAACAGGGGCGAGCAGTACTTC
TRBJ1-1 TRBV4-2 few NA CASSQVRGRGTEAFF TGTGCCAGCAGCCAAGTGAGAGGCCGAGGGACTGAAGCTTTCTTT